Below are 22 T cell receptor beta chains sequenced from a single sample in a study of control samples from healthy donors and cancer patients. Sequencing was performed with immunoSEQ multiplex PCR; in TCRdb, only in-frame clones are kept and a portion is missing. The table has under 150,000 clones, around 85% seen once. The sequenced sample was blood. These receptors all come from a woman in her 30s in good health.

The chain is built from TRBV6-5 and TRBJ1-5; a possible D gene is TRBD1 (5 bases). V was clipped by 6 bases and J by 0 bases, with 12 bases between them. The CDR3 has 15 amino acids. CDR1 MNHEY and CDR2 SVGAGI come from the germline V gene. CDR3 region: CASSGGRSSNQPQHF. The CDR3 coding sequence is TGTGCCAGCAGCGGGGGACGGTCTAGCAATCAGCCCCAGCATTTT.

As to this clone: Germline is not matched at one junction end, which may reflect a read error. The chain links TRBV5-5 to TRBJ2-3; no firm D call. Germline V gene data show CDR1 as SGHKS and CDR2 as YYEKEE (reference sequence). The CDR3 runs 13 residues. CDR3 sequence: CASEDDSTDMQYF. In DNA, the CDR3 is TGTGCCAGCGAGGACGATTCCACAGATATGCAGTATTTT.

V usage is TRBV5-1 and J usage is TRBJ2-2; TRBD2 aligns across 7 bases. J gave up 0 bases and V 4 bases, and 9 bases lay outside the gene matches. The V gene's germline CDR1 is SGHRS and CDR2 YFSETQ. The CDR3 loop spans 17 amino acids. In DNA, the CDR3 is TGCGCCAGCAGCGGACCCCTGGCGGGGGCGAACACCGGGGAGCTGTTTTTT. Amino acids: CASSGPLAGANTGELFF.

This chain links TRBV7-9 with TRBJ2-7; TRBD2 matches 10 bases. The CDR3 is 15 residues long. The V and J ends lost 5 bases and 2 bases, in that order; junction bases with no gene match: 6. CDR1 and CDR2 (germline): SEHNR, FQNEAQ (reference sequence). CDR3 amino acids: CASSLTSGDAYEQYF. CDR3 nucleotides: TGTGCCAGCAGCCTCACTAGCGGGGACGCCTACGAGCAGTACTTC.

DNA for the CDR3: TGTGCCAGCAGCTTTGGGGCCACTGAAGCTTTCTTT. This codes for CASSFGATEAFF. The rearrangement uses TRBV5-4 and TRBJ1-1; tentative D call: TRBD1 (5 bases). In germline, CDR1 is SGHNT, CDR2 YYREEE (reference sequence). The CDR3 is 12 amino acids. Trimming took off 2 bases at V and 4 bases at J, with 6 bases between the two ends.

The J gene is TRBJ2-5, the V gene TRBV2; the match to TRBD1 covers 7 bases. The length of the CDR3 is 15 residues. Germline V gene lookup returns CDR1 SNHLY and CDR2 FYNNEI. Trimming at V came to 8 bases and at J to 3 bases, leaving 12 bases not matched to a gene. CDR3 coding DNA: TGTGCCAGCTCCCTACAGGGGACGCAGAAAGAGACCCAGTACTTC. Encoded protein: CASSLQGTQKETQYF.

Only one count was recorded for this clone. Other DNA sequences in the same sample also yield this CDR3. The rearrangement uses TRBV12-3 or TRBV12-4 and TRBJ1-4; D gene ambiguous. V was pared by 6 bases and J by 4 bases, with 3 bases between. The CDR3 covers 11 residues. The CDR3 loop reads CASSLNEKLFF. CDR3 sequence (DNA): TGTGCCAGCAGCCTTAATGAAAAACTGTTTTTT.

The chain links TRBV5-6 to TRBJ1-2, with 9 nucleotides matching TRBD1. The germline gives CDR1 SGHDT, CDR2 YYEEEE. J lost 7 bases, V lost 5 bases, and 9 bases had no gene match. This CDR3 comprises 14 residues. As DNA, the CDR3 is TGTGCCAGCAGGGAAACAGGGGGCGTATCTGGCTACACCTTC. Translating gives CASRETGGVSGYTF.

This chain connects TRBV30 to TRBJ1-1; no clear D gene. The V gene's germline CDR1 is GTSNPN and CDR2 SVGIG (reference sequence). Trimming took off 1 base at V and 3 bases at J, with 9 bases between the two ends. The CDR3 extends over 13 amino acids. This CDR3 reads CAWSGRRDTEAFF. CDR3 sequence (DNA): TGTGCCTGGAGTGGCAGGCGGGACACTGAAGCTTTCTTT.

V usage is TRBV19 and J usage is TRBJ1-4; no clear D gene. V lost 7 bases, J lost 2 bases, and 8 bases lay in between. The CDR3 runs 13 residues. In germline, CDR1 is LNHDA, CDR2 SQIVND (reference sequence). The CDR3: CASNRGTNEKLFF. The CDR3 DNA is TGTGCCAGTAATAGAGGGACTAATGAAAAACTGTTTTTT.

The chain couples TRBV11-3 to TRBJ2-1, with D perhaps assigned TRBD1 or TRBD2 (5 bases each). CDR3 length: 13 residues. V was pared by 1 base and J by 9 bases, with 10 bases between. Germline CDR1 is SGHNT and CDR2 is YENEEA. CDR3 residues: CASSLVGVGEQFF. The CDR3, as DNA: TGTGCCAGCAGCTTAGTGGGGGTCGGTGAGCAGTTCTTC.

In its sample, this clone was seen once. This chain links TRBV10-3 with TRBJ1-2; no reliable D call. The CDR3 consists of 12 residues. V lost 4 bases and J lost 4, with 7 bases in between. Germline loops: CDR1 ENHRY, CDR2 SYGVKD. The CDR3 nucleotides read TGTGCCATCAGTGCGTCGCGCTATGGCTACACCTTC. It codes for CAISASRYGYTF.

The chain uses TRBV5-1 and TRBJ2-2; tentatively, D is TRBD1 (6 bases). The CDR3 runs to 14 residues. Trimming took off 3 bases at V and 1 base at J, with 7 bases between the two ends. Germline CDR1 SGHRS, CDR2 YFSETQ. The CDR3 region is CASSWTVNTGELFF. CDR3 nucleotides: TGCGCCAGCAGCTGGACAGTGAACACCGGGGAGCTGTTTTTT.

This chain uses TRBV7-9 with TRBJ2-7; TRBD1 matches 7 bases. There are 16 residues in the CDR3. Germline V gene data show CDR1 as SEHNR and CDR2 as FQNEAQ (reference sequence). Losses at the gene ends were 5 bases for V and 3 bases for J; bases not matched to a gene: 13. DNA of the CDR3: TGTGCCAGCAGCACGGGACAGTCTACCCCTTACTACGAGCAGTACTTC. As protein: CASSTGQSTPYYEQYF. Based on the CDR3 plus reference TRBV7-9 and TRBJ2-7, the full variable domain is DTGVSQNPRHKITKRGQNVTFRCDPISEHNRLYWYRQTLGQGPEFLTYFQNEAQLEKSRLLSDRFSAERPKGSFSTLEIQRTEQGDSAMYLCASSTGQSTPYYEQYFGPGTRLTVT.

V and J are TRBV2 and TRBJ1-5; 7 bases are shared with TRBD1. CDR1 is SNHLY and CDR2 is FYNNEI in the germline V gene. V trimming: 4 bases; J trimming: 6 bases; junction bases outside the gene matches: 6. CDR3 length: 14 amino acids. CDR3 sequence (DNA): TGTGCCAGCAGTGGACAGGGAGGAATTCAGCCCCAGCATTTT. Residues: CASSGQGGIQPQHF.

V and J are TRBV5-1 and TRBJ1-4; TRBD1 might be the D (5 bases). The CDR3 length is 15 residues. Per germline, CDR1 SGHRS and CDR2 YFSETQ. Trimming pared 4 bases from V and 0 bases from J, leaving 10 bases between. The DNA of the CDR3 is TGCGCCAGCAGCCCGGACACTGCAACTAATGAAAAACTGTTTTTT. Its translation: CASSPDTATNEKLFF. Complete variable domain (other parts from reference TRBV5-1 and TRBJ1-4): KAGVTQTPRYLIKTRGQQVTLSCSPISGHRSVSWYQQTPGQGLQFLFEYFSETQRNKGNFPGRFSGRQFSNSRSEMNVSTLELGDSALYLCASSPDTATNEKLFFGSGTQLSVL.

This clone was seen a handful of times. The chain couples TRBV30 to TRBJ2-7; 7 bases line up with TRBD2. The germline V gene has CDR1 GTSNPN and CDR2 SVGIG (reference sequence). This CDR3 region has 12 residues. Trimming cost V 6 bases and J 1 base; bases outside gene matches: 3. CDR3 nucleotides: TGTGCCTGTAGCGGGTTGTCCTACGAGCAGTACTTC. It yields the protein CACSGLSYEQYF. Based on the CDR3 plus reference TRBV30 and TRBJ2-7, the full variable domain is SQTIHQWPATLVQPVGSPLSLECTVEGTSNPNLYWYRQAAGRGLQLLFYSVGIGQISSEVPQNLSASRPQDRQFILSSKKLLLSDSGFYLCACSGLSYEQYFGPGTRLTVT.

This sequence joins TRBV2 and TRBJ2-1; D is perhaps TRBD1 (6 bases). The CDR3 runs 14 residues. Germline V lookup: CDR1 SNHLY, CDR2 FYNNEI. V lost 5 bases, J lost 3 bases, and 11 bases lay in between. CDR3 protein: CASSLEGVYNEQFF. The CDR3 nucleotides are TGTGCCAGCAGTCTAGAGGGGGTCTACAATGAGCAGTTCTTC.

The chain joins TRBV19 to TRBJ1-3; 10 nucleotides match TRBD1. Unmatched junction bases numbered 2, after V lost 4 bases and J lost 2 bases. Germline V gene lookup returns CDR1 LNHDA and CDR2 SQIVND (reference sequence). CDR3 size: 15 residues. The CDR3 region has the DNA TGTGCCAGTAGTAGGGGGACAGGGGCTGGAAACACCATATATTTT. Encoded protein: CASSRGTGAGNTIYF. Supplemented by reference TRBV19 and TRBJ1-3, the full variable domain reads DGGITQSPKYLFRKEGQNVTLSCEQNLNHDAMYWYRQDPGQGLRLIYYSQIVNDFQKGDIAEGYSVSREKKESFPLTVTSAQKNPTAFYLCASSRGTGAGNTIYFGEGSWLTVV.

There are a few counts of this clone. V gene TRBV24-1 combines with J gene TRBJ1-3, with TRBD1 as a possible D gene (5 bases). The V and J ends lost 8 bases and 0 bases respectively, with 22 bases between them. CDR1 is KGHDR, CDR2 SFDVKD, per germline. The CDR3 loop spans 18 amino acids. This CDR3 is CATTLGPRDCNSGNTIYF. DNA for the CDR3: TGTGCCACCACTTTAGGTCCTCGGGACTGTAACTCTGGAAACACCATATATTTT.

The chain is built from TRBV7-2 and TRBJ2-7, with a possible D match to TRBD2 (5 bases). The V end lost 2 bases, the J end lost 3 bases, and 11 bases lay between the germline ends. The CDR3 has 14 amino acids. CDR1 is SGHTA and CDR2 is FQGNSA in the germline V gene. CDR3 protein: CASSLNPGDYEQYF. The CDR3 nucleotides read TGTGCCAGCAGCTTAAATCCCGGGGACTACGAGCAGTACTTC.

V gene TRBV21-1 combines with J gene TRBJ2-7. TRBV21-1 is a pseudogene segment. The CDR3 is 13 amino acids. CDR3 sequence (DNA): TGTGCCAGCAGCAACGTCGGAACCTACGAGCAGTACTTC. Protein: CASSNVGTYEQYF.